One and the same sample provided the 19 T cell receptor beta chains below, sequenced in a study of shared clonotypes between healthy human individuals. Libraries were prepared by immunoSEQ multiplex PCR; TCRdb keeps only in-frame clonotypes and omits some of them. Of approximately 2.1 million clones in the sample, 85% to 95% were seen once. Sequencing used naive CD4+ T cells from PBMCs. Subset reported: CD45RA+ positively selected. Receptors were obtained from a young man in good health. Some clones in this sample may be carry-over from other donors' samples.

DNA for the CDR3: TGTGCCAGCAGTCCCTCCCGATCGAGCCACTACTACGAGCAGTACTTC. Amino acids: CASSPSRSSHYYEQYF. The rearrangement joins TRBV5-4 to TRBJ2-7; D gene ambiguous. Per germline, CDR1 SGHNT and CDR2 YYREEE (reference sequence). Trimming took off 5 bases at V and 3 bases at J, with 21 bases between the two ends. The CDR3 extends over 16 amino acids.

This clone occurred a few times. This chain connects TRBV27 to TRBJ1-1; maybe TRBD1 (6 bases). The germline V and J ends were trimmed by 8 bases and 7 bases, with 17 bases remaining between them. From germline, CDR1 is MNHEY and CDR2 SMNVEV (reference sequence). The CDR3 extends over 13 amino acids. The CDR3 protein is CASVRDTDFEAFF. CDR3 in DNA: TGTGCCAGCGTTCGGGACACCGATTTTGAAGCTTTCTTT.

In regard to this clone: Other DNA sequences within the sample encode an identical CDR3. V gene TRBV5-1 combines with J gene TRBJ2-5; D unclear. The CDR3 covers 12 residues. Germline V gene sequence: CDR1 SGHRS, CDR2 YFSETQ. Trimming stripped 2 bases from V and 2 bases from J, with 4 bases between. The CDR3 sequence is CASSLTQETQYF. The CDR3 DNA sequence: TGCGCCAGCAGCTTAACTCAAGAGACCCAGTACTTC.

The chain links TRBV5-1 to TRBJ2-5; a possible D gene is TRBD1 (5 bases). Trimming pared 4 bases from V and 5 bases from J, leaving 18 bases between. CDR1 and CDR2 (germline): SGHRS, YFSETQ. There are 15 residues in the CDR3. The CDR3 spells CASSLRQGLMETQYF. CDR3 nucleotide sequence: TGCGCCAGCAGCCTCCGGCAGGGTCTAATGGAGACCCAGTACTTC.

J is TRBJ2-1 and V is TRBV2; D might be TRBD1 or TRBD2, each matching 5 bases. Germline V gene data show CDR1 as SNHLY and CDR2 as FYNNEI. The CDR3 totals 15 residues. Trimming removed 4 bases at V and 9 bases at J, with 19 bases between. CDR3 sequence: CASSGRNPRGSEQFF. In DNA, the CDR3 is TGTGCCAGCAGTGGACGCAACCCGAGGGGTTCTGAGCAGTTCTTC.

The V and J genes are TRBV27 and TRBJ1-4; D is unresolved. Trimming took 6 bases from V and 0 from J, leaving 8 bases between them. In germline, CDR1 is MNHEY, CDR2 SMNVEV (reference sequence). The CDR3 totals 14 residues. DNA of the CDR3: TGTGCCAGCAGGGCACATGCAACTAATGAAAAACTGTTTTTT. Translation: CASRAHATNEKLFF.

The chain is built from TRBV4-1 and TRBJ2-7; 7 positions agree with TRBD2. CDR3 size: 15 residues. Trimming took 3 bases from V and 6 from J; bases not matched to a gene: 11. Germline lookup yields CDR1 MGHRA and CDR2 YSYEKL. The CDR3 sequence is CASSQGGLGAGEQYF. The CDR3 DNA reads as TGCGCCAGCAGCCAGGGCGGACTAGGAGCTGGCGAGCAGTACTTC.

This chain links TRBV7-9 with TRBJ1-4, with 8 bases lining up with TRBD1. Germline V gene lookup returns CDR1 SEHNR and CDR2 FQNEAQ (reference sequence). This CDR3 is 15 amino acids long. Germline trimming cut 4 bases from V and 7 bases from J; bases unmatched to any gene: 8. CDR3 nucleotide sequence: TGTGCCAGCAGCTCGCAGGGGGCGATTTCTGAAAAACTGTTTTTT. Protein product: CASSSQGAISEKLFF.

Regarding this clone: Other nucleotide sequences from this sample produce the same CDR3. V usage is TRBV10-3 and J usage is TRBJ1-2; D uncertain. The germline CDR1 and CDR2 sequences are ENHRY and SYGVKD. Trimming pared 0 bases from V and 4 bases from J, leaving 6 bases between. This CDR3 comprises 13 residues. The CDR3 protein is CAISESRGYGYTF. The DNA for the CDR3 is TGTGCCATCAGTGAGTCCAGAGGCTATGGCTACACCTTC.

Details on this clone: Other DNA sequences in the sample encode the same CDR3. The chain combines TRBV28 with TRBJ2-5, with D uncertain. The germline V gene has CDR1 MDHEN and CDR2 SYDVKM. This CDR3 is built from 13 residues. Trimming pared 2 bases from V and 4 bases from J, leaving 8 bases between. This CDR3 reads CASSLMGVETQYF. The CDR3 bases are TGTGCCAGCAGTTTAATGGGCGTAGAGACCCAGTACTTC.

CDR3: CASSGQGVGNQPQHF. The CDR3 nucleotides read TGTGCCAGCAGTGGACAGGGGGTTGGCAATCAGCCCCAGCATTTT. The rearrangement joins TRBV25-1 to TRBJ1-5; 9 bases line up with TRBD1. Germline V lookup: CDR1 MGHDK, CDR2 SYGVNS. J gave up 2 bases and V 4 bases, and 3 bases lay outside the gene matches. This CDR3 spans 15 amino acids.

The chain employs TRBV28 and TRBJ2-1; 9 nucleotides align to TRBD2. CDR1 is MDHEN, CDR2 SYDVKM, per germline. The CDR3 is made up of 14 amino acids. J gave up 5 bases and V 8 bases, and 7 bases lay outside the gene matches. CDR3 loop: CASRVAGVNNEQFF. In DNA form, the CDR3 reads TGTGCCAGCCGAGTAGCGGGAGTGAACAATGAGCAGTTCTTC.

This sequence joins TRBV12-5 and TRBJ2-1; D ambiguous. Trimming took off 0 bases at V and 0 bases at J, with 6 bases between the two ends. The CDR3 consists of 15 residues. Germline CDR1 reads LGHNT; CDR2 reads FRNRAP. The CDR3 nucleotides read TGTGCTAGTGGTTTGGTGTTGGGCTCCTACAATGAGCAGTTCTTC. This translates into CASGLVLGSYNEQFF.

The chain combines TRBV15 with TRBJ2-1, with D perhaps TRBD1 or TRBD2 (5 bases each). V was pared by 9 bases and J by 3 bases, with 15 bases between. The CDR3 runs 14 residues. In germline, CDR1 is LNHNV, CDR2 YYDKDF (reference sequence). The CDR3 sequence: CATVRDGIYNEQFF. The CDR3 coding sequence is TGTGCCACGGTTAGGGACGGCATCTACAATGAGCAGTTCTTC.

J is TRBJ1-1 and V is TRBV19; D gene unclear. Trimming took 6 bases from V and 0 from J, leaving 14 bases between them. The CDR3 contains 15 residues. CDR1 and CDR2 from the germline V gene are LNHDA and SQIVND (reference sequence). In DNA form, the CDR3 reads TGTGCCAGTAGCTCGGGCAGATCCTTGAACACTGAAGCTTTCTTT. Translated: CASSSGRSLNTEAFF.

V gene TRBV28 combines with J gene TRBJ1-1; possible D gene TRBD1, 5 bases. The CDR3 loop spans 14 amino acids. V was cut by 1 base and J by 6 bases, with 12 bases left in between. CDR1 and CDR2 from the germline V gene are MDHEN and SYDVKM. The CDR3 DNA reads as TGTGCCAGCAGTTTATTGCTACAGGTGGCTGAAGCTTTCTTT. It yields the protein CASSLLLQVAEAFF.

The chain has TRBV5-1 and TRBJ2-7; 10 nucleotides align to TRBD1. Germline V gives CDR1 SGHRS, CDR2 YFSETQ. The V and J ends lost 4 bases and 4 bases, in that order; junction bases with no gene match: 8. The CDR3 covers 15 residues. The CDR3 nucleotides are TGCGCCAGCAGCCCCCGGACAGGGGGAGCTTACGAGCAGTACTTC. Its translation: CASSPRTGGAYEQYF.

The rearrangement uses TRBV7-9 and TRBJ2-5, with TRBD1 as a possible D gene (5 bases). Germline-derived CDR1 and CDR2 are SEHNR and FQNEAQ (reference sequence). The V end lost 5 bases, the J end lost 10 bases, and 17 bases lay between the germline ends. The CDR3 length is 13 residues. The CDR3 nucleotides are TGTGCCAGCAGCCGTAACCTCCAGGGTGGCCAGTACTTC. Protein sequence: CASSRNLQGGQYF.

The chain joins TRBV2 to TRBJ2-5, with 10 bases identical to TRBD2. The CDR3 sequence is 12 residues long. The germline CDR1 and CDR2 sequences are SNHLY and FYNNEI. V lost 11 bases to trimming and J lost 5 bases; unmatched junction nucleotides: 5. The CDR3 loop is CAGRTSGETQYF. The CDR3 DNA reads as TGTGCCGGAAGGACTAGCGGCGAGACCCAGTACTTC.